One and the same sample provided the 18 T cell receptor beta chains below, sequenced in a study of shared clonotypes between healthy human individuals. Profiling relied on immunoSEQ multiplex PCR, and the TCRdb table lists in-frame clones only, not all of them. The table shows more than 2 million clones, with 95% occurring only once. Source material: naive CD4+ T cells sorted from blood. Subset reported: CD45RA+ positively selected. The receptors stem from a young man in good health.

This rearrangement joins TRBV28 to TRBJ1-2, with no clear D. V lost 1 base to trimming and J lost 8 bases, with 8 bases between them. CDR1 is MDHEN and CDR2 is SYDVKM in the germline V gene. The CDR3 runs 12 residues. In DNA form, the CDR3 reads TGTGCCAGCAGTTTATTGGCAGAAGGCTACACCTTC. Its protein is CASSLLAEGYTF.

This clone was observed once. The chain links TRBV6-5 to TRBJ2-5; 12 bases are shared with TRBD1. The CDR3 extends over 16 amino acids. Per germline, CDR1 MNHEY and CDR2 SVGAGI. V lost 1 base and J lost 5; bases outside the gene matches: 5. The CDR3 sequence is CASSYWGQGAGETQYF. CDR3 DNA sequence: TGTGCCAGCAGTTACTGGGGACAGGGGGCTGGGGAGACCCAGTACTTC.

As regards this clone: Other nucleotide sequences from this sample produce the same CDR3. The chain recombines TRBV4-1 with TRBJ1-4, with D perhaps TRBD1 (6 bases). Trimming cost V 3 bases and J 8 bases, with 16 bases left between them. The germline V gene encodes CDR1 MGHRA and CDR2 YSYEKL. The CDR3 spans 15 residues. The CDR3 loop is CASSQGGRGEEKLFF. CDR3 nucleotide sequence: TGCGCCAGCAGCCAGGGGGGCAGGGGCGAAGAAAAACTGTTTTTT.

The V call is TRBV5-1, the J call TRBJ1-4; TRBD1 aligns across 9 bases. This CDR3 is 18 amino acids long. Germline-derived CDR1 and CDR2 are SGHRS and YFSETQ. After removal of 6 bases from V and 3 bases from J, the junction contained 15 bases not matched to a gene. The CDR3 is CASTKGGTGSVPNEKLFF. The CDR3 nucleotides are TGCGCCAGCACAAAAGGCGGGACAGGGTCGGTTCCTAATGAAAAACTGTTTTTT.

The chain is built from TRBV6-6 and TRBJ1-6; D is uncertain. V was pared by 7 bases and J by 10 bases, with 14 bases between. From germline, CDR1 is MNHNY and CDR2 SVGAGI (reference sequence). The CDR3 consists of 13 residues. The CDR3 nucleotides are TGTGCCAGCATCGCGGAAAGTGGGTCACCCCTCCACTTT. As protein: CASIAESGSPLHF.

The chain links TRBV9 to TRBJ1-4; TRBD1 aligns across 7 bases. The junction had 4 bases not matched to a gene; V was cut back by 0 bases and J by 5 bases. The CDR3 has 15 amino acids. The germline V gene encodes CDR1 SGDLS and CDR2 YYNGEE. The CDR3 sequence is CASSVEGGGNEKLFF. The CDR3 region has the DNA TGTGCCAGCAGCGTAGAAGGAGGGGGCAATGAAAAACTGTTTTTT.

This rearrangement joins TRBV27 to TRBJ1-2, with D possibly being TRBD1 (5 bases). Germline V gene lookup returns CDR1 MNHEY and CDR2 SMNVEV (reference sequence). The CDR3 has 15 amino acids. V lost 5 bases, J lost 0 bases, and 13 bases lay in between. The CDR3 protein is CASSTRDGANYGYTF. CDR3 bases: TGTGCCAGCAGTACCCGGGACGGCGCTAACTATGGCTACACCTTC.

The rearrangement joins TRBV6-6 to TRBJ2-7; 9 nucleotides align to TRBD1. The CDR3 extends over 14 amino acids. The ends lost 7 bases at V and 3 bases at J; junction bases unmatched: 7. The germline V gene has CDR1 MNHNY and CDR2 SVGAGI (reference sequence). The CDR3 region has the DNA TGTGCCAGCAAAGGGACAGGGAGAGGCTACGAGCAGTACTTC. Encoded protein: CASKGTGRGYEQYF.

The V and J genes are TRBV27 and TRBJ2-7, with D perhaps TRBD2 (5 bases). Looked up from germline, CDR1 is MNHEY and CDR2 is SMNVEV (reference sequence). This CDR3 comprises 13 residues. V was cut by 4 bases and J by 4 bases, with 11 bases left in between. CDR3 in amino acids: CASSSGIWYEQYF. CDR3 nucleotides: TGTGCCAGCAGTTCGGGGATTTGGTACGAGCAGTACTTC.

This rearrangement joins TRBV7-2 to TRBJ2-1; D gene unclear. The V end lost 2 bases, the J end lost 1 base, and 6 bases lay between the germline ends. This CDR3 region has 14 residues. Germline V gives CDR1 SGHTA, CDR2 FQGNSA. The CDR3 bases are TGTGCCAGCAGCTTATTAATGTCCTACAATGAGCAGTTCTTC. Translation gives CASSLLMSYNEQFF.

The V gene is TRBV5-4, the J gene TRBJ2-7; 9 nucleotides match TRBD1. Unmatched junction bases numbered 7, after V lost 3 bases and J lost 0 bases. Germline V gene data show CDR1 as SGHNT and CDR2 as YYREEE (reference sequence). This CDR3 has 16 amino acids. CDR3 sequence (DNA): TGTGCCAGCAGCTCCGGACAGGGGTCTAGCTCCTACGAGCAGTACTTC. This gives the protein CASSSGQGSSSYEQYF.

This clone was picked up one time. The J gene is TRBJ2-2, the V gene TRBV30, with D unclear. The V end was cut by 1 base, the J end by 5 bases, with 11 bases between. CDR1 GTSNPN and CDR2 SVGIG come from the germline V gene (reference sequence). The CDR3 length is 14 residues. The CDR3 DNA follows: TGTGCCTGGAGTGCCCTCGTTATAACCGGGGAGCTGTTTTTT. Encoded protein: CAWSALVITGELFF.

The rearrangement links TRBV7-8 to TRBJ1-6; D not resolved. Trimming took off 4 bases at V and 10 bases at J, with 11 bases between the two ends. Per germline, CDR1 SGHVS and CDR2 FQNEAQ. The CDR3 has 13 residues. The CDR3: CASSYREESPLHF. CDR3 nucleotides: TGTGCCAGCAGCTACAGAGAAGAATCACCCCTCCACTTT.

The chain combines TRBV27 with TRBJ1-2, with 8 bases that match TRBD1. Germline CDR1 reads MNHEY; CDR2 reads SMNVEV (reference sequence). The CDR3 length is 15 residues. V shed 5 bases and J 4 bases; nucleotides not matched to a gene: 9. The CDR3 reads CASSVRGPLFYGYTF. CDR3 sequence (DNA): TGTGCCAGCAGTGTCAGGGGGCCACTTTTCTATGGCTACACCTTC.

The CDR3 DNA sequence: TGTGCCAGCAGTCGACAGGGCACCGGGGAGCTGTTTTTT. Its protein product is CASSRQGTGELFF. The chain employs TRBV6-6 and TRBJ2-2, with TRBD1 matching 7 bases. This CDR3 is built from 13 residues. V dropped 5 bases and J dropped 4; count of bases not matched to a gene: 1. Germline CDR1 and CDR2: MNHNY and SVGAGI (reference sequence).

J is TRBJ2-7 and V is TRBV6-5; D is undetermined. From germline, CDR1 is MNHEY and CDR2 SVGAGI. This CDR3 spans 15 amino acids. V lost 5 bases to trimming and J lost 5 bases, with 19 bases between them. The DNA of the CDR3 is TGTGCCAGCAGTAACGACCCTGGATCAGCCCACGAGCAGTACTTC. It yields the protein CASSNDPGSAHEQYF.

The chain couples TRBV9 to TRBJ1-5, with TRBD1 matching 9 bases. The CDR3 length is 15 residues. From germline, CDR1 is SGDLS and CDR2 YYNGEE. The J segment lost 3 bases and the V segment lost 2 bases, leaving 3 bases of the junction unmatched. The CDR3 DNA sequence: TGTGCCAGCAGCGTGGGGACAGGGACCAATCAGCCCCAGCATTTT. Its protein product is CASSVGTGTNQPQHF.

The V gene is TRBV29-1, the J gene TRBJ2-1, with D tentatively TRBD2 (7 bases). Looked up from germline, CDR1 is SQVTM and CDR2 is ANQGSEA. Deletions cut 4 bases from V and 7 bases from J, with 20 bases between. The CDR3 has 15 amino acids. The CDR3 protein is CSVGKRGAGGNEQFF. In nucleotides, the CDR3 is TGCAGCGTTGGGAAACGGGGGGCCGGGGGAAATGAGCAGTTCTTC.